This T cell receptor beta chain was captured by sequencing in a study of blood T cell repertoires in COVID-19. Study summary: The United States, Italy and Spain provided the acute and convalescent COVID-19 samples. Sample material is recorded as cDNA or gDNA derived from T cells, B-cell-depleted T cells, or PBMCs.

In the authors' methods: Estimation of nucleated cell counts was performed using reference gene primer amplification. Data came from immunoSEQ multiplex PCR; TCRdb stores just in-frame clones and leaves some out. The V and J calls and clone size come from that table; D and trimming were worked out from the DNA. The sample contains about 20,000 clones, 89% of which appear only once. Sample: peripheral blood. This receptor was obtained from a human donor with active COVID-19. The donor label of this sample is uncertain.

The CDR3 coding sequence is TGTGCCAGCAGTGGCCCTCCTACAGGGGTCTACAATGAGCAGTTCTTC. It translates to CASSGPPTGVYNEQFF. This rearrangement joins TRBV2 to TRBJ2-1; 7 positions match TRBD1. The V segment lost 4 bases and the J segment 3 bases; nucleotides outside the gene matches: 9. CDR3 size: 16 residues. From germline, CDR1 is SNHLY and CDR2 FYNNEI. The whole variable domain, filled in from reference TRBV2 and TRBJ2-1, reads EPEVTQTPSHQVTQMGQEVILRCVPISNHLYFYWYRQILGQKVEFLVSFYNNEISEKSEIFDDQFSVERPDGSNFTLKIRSTKLEDSAMYFCASSGPPTGVYNEQFFGPGTRLTVL.